These T cell receptor beta chains were read from a single sample in a study of cytomegalovirus exposure and HLA in healthy donors. Libraries were prepared by immunoSEQ multiplex PCR; TCRdb keeps only in-frame clonotypes and omits some of them. Of approximately 160,000 clones detected, 65% to 85% appear once; the ten largest clones hold approximately 1.3%. The sequencing sample was made of PBMCs. All receptors come from a man aged 45-60 years in good health and CMV-seropositive. Each CDR3 is given with its conserved first and last residue.

v_call,j_call,cdr3_aa
TRBV10-3,TRBJ1-1,CAISETPNTEAFF
TRBV6-6,TRBJ2-7,CASSYRLAGSYEQYF
TRBV4-2,TRBJ2-1,CASSQGLAAYNEQFF
TRBV7-2,TRBJ2-1,CASSPRLREQFF
TRBV2,TRBJ1-3,CASSDGVRSGNTIYF
TRBV6-1,TRBJ1-6,CASSGHETGGRQYNSPLHF
TRBV6-5,TRBJ1-2,CASKPDRRLYGYTF
TRBV7-8,TRBJ2-7,CASSFRGQGSNYEQYF
TRBV7-2,TRBJ2-2,CASSVTGALSTGELFF
TRBV28,TRBJ2-7,CASSLTDTRPYYEQYF
TRBV19,TRBJ1-2,CASSISGARTGIGGYTF
TRBV5-8,TRBJ1-2,CASSPGYGYTF
TRBV10-1,TRBJ2-2,CASSTGTSTGELFF
TRBV9,TRBJ1-5,CASSVALGGTGGRGQPQHF
TRBV4-2,TRBJ2-5,CASSQTSGQETQYF
TRBV29-1,TRBJ2-1,CSVELAGVTLF
TRBV28,TRBJ1-5,CASSSPQGRGYQPQHF
TRBV13,TRBJ1-5,CASSSGGRGQPQHF
TRBV9,TRBJ1-2,CASSVGTGDLYGYTF
TRBV5-5,TRBJ1-5,CASSLGGQARDHQPQHF
TRBV28,TRBJ1-5,CASSVYSNQPQHF
TRBV5-1,.,CASSPIAGAASYEQYF
TRBV7-8,TRBJ2-7,CASSLGTGSYEQYF
TRBV19,TRBJ1-1,CASSSVGIQNPEAFF
TRBV18,TRBJ2-5,CASSLQGGQGWETQYF
TRBV4-3,TRBJ2-2,CASSHREGTGELFF
TRBV30,TRBJ1-2,CARAEGAYYGYTF
TRBV10-3,TRBJ2-2,CAISEGSGGIGELFF
TRBV9,TRBJ2-7,CASSVATGTGLYEQYF
TRBV10-2,TRBJ1-5,CASRKGQGNQPQHF
TRBV4-3,TRBJ1-2,CASSQGAFYGYTF
TRBV7-6,TRBJ2-1,CASSLGNTGYNEQFF
TRBV27,TRBJ2-1,CASRVREQHNEQFF
TRBV29-1,TRBJ2-1,CSVYRAGGRGVYNEQFF
TRBV6-1,TRBJ2-7,CASSDNGGAAEQYF
TRBV7-6,TRBJ1-2,CASSHPRKGGFYGYTF
TRBV11-2,TRBJ1-1,CASSLGQGGSEAFF
TRBV9,TRBJ2-1,CASSVGGAGNNEQFF
TRBV9,TRBJ2-2,CASSVWTGTGLAGELFF
TRBV18,TRBJ2-3,CASSPRRIEGDTQYF
TRBV19,TRBJ2-7,CASSINGGNYEQYF
TRBV11-2,TRBJ2-2,CASTPGHQAPNTGELFF
TRBV5-5,TRBJ1-1,CASSLGTGAGNTEAFF
TRBV11-3,TRBJ1-1,CASSPEGRLNTEAFF
TRBV6-1,TRBJ1-1,CASKRDRTNTEAFF
TRBV18,TRBJ2-5,CASSFGTSGQETQYF
TRBV27,TRBJ2-7,CASSFWGHEQYF
TRBV4-2,TRBJ1-4,CASSQDGAKLFF
TRBV7-2,TRBJ1-1,CASSLQGGRTEAFF
TRBV30,TRBJ1-2,CAWSIPRWAKSGYTF
TRBV30,TRBJ2-7,CAWSRGSYEQYF
TRBV30,TRBJ2-5,CAWSRIQETQYF
TRBV5-4,TRBJ1-1,CASSRGTGGGTEAFF
TRBV28,TRBJ2-7,CASSTGARQGGEQYF
TRBV28,TRBJ2-7,CASSPRDSYSYEQYF
TRBV7-8,TRBJ1-1,CASSPRMYRLLNTEAFF
TRBV18,TRBJ2-2,CASSSPGTEGTGELFF
TRBV5-6,TRBJ2-3,CASSLSSGSDTQYF
TRBV10-3,TRBJ2-3,CAISESSGSSTDTQYF